Each of the 29 T cell receptor beta chains below was sequenced from the same sample in a study of T cells in Graves' hyperthyroidism and ophthalmopathy. Amplified regions were TCR beta CDR3 sequences from RNA transcripts. The study used the HTBI primer set for a first-round RT-PCR of the TCR CDR3. TCRdb independently ran MiXCR on the multiplex PCR reads; one entry per CDR3 protein. Counted here are hundreds of thousands of distinct CDR3 sequences, approximately 14% occurring once; the ten biggest clones make up approximately 15%. Source material: blood. These receptor sequences come from a woman aged 35 to 49 with Graves' hyperthyroidism.

This clonotype was detected ten times or more. The rearrangement uses TRBV28 and TRBJ2-2; 12 bases map to TRBD2. With 5 bases clipped from V and 3 bases from J, the junction kept 4 bases outside the gene matches. CDR3 length: 16 amino acids. Germline V CDR1 and CDR2: MDHEN, SYDVKM. CDR3 region: CASSLGLAGHTGELFF. CDR3 nucleotide sequence: TGTGCCAGCAGTCTGGGACTAGCGGGTCACACCGGGGAGCTGTTTTTT.

This clonotype has at least ten counts. The chain joins TRBV20-1 to TRBJ2-1; D could derive from TRBD1 or TRBD2 (5 bases each). Germline lookup yields CDR1 DFQATT and CDR2 SNEGSKA (reference sequence). Trimming removed 5 bases from V and 10 bases from J, with 21 bases in between. CDR3 length equals 14 residues. The chain's CDR3 is CSALPGTNPEEQFF. The CDR3 nucleotides read TGCAGTGCTCTACCCGGGACCAACCCGGAGGAGCAGTTCTTC.

This clonotype was counted a single time. The DNA for the CDR3 is TGTGCCAGCAGCCGAGTTGGGGGGAGAGAGCAGTACTTC. Translating it yields CASSRVGGREQYF. The chain combines TRBV14 with TRBJ2-7; possibly TRBD2 for D (6 bases). Germline CDR1 and CDR2: SGHDN and FVKESK. This CDR3 spans 13 amino acids. Deletions cut 4 bases from V and 7 bases from J, with 14 bases between.

The sample holds a few counts of this clonotype. CDR3 region: CASSPLGTGVSEQYF. For the CDR3, the DNA is TGTGCCAGCAGCCCCCTAGGGACAGGGGTCTCGGAGCAGTACTTC. The V gene is TRBV9, the J gene TRBJ2-7; 10 bases match TRBD1. CDR1 and CDR2 from the germline V gene are SGDLS and YYNGEE. The CDR3 has 15 residues. V dropped 4 bases and J dropped 7; count of bases not matched to a gene: 11.

As regards this clonotype: Given a much more abundant clone one base away, this may be a read error. This chain links TRBV27 with TRBJ2-1; D might be TRBD1 (6 bases). TRBJ2-7 matches the DNA end more closely, so the J call is doubtful. The CDR3 runs 16 residues. In germline, CDR1 is MNHEY, CDR2 SMNVEV (reference sequence). CDR3 in DNA: TGTGCCAGCACCCGAGGGGGATGGAGCTCCTACAATGAGCAGTACTTC. It codes for CASTRGGWSSYNEQYF.

This clonotype was counted at least ten times. This rearrangement joins TRBV30 to TRBJ1-5; perhaps TRBD1 as D (5 bases). From germline, CDR1 is GTSNPN and CDR2 SVGIG (reference sequence). CDR3 length: 15 residues. Trimming cost V 3 bases and J 2 bases, with 14 bases left between them. CDR3 sequence: CAWSPLGRGNQPQHF. The DNA for the CDR3 is TGTGCCTGGAGCCCACTCGGCAGGGGCAATCAGCCCCAGCATTTT.

In its sample, this clonotype was seen a few times. CDR3 coding DNA: TGTGCCATCAGTGATGGCAGCCCCTATAATTCACCCCTCCACTTT. It codes for CAISDGSPYNSPLHF. The rearrangement joins TRBV10-3 to TRBJ1-6; unclear D gene. CDR1 is ENHRY and CDR2 is SYGVKD in the germline V gene. The ends were cut back, 3 bases at V and 2 bases at J, with 8 bases in the middle. The CDR3 contains 15 residues.

This clonotype has at least ten counts. The CDR3 loop is CASRPLDRGGFMNTEAFF. In DNA, the CDR3 is TGTGCCAGCAGACCACTGGACAGGGGAGGTTTCATGAACACTGAAGCTTTCTTT. The genes are TRBV3-1 and TRBJ1-1, with TRBD1 identical over 9 bases. V shed 6 bases and J 0 bases; nucleotides not matched to a gene: 14. The CDR3 extends over 18 amino acids. The germline CDR1 and CDR2 sequences are LGHDT and YNNKEL (reference sequence).

This clonotype was seen ten or more times. The chain is built from TRBV11-2 and TRBJ2-1, with D possibly called TRBD1 or TRBD2 (5 bases each). The V and J ends lost 0 bases and 10 bases respectively, with 13 bases between them. CDR1 SGHAT and CDR2 FQNNGV come from the germline V gene. The CDR3 extends over 14 amino acids. The CDR3 protein is CASSLDLGVREQFF. CDR3 coding DNA: TGTGCCAGCAGCTTAGATCTGGGGGTGAGGGAGCAGTTCTTC.

This chain connects TRBV19 to TRBJ2-2; D unresolved. V shed 6 bases and J shed 6 bases, with 11 bases lying between them. CDR1 is LNHDA and CDR2 is SQIVND in the germline V gene (reference sequence). The CDR3 length is 13 residues. In DNA form, the CDR3 reads TGTGCCAGTAGAAAAGCGCCCGCCGGGGAGCTGTTTTTT. It yields the protein CASRKAPAGELFF.

The rearrangement uses TRBV27 and TRBJ2-1, with TRBD1 matching over 7 bases. V trimming: 4 bases; J trimming: 1 base; junction bases outside the gene matches: 4. This CDR3 region has 15 residues. Germline V lookup: CDR1 MNHEY, CDR2 SMNVEV (reference sequence). Here the CDR3 DNA reads TGTGCCAGCAGTTCCGAGGGGGCATCCTACAATGAGCAGTTCTTC. It is translated as CASSSEGASYNEQFF.

The V and J genes are TRBV24-1 and TRBJ2-1, with D possibly being TRBD1 or TRBD2 (5 bases each). The V end lost 0 bases, the J end lost 0 bases, and 8 bases lay between the germline ends. The CDR3 is 16 residues long. In germline, CDR1 is KGHDR, CDR2 SFDVKD. CDR3 in DNA: TGTGCCACCAGTGATTTGGGGGGAGACTCCTACAATGAGCAGTTCTTC. It translates to CATSDLGGDSYNEQFF.

This clonotype was detected only a few times. The V call is TRBV7-3, the J call TRBJ2-2; a weak D match, TRBD1 (6 bases). Per the germline V gene, CDR1 is SGHTA and CDR2 is FQGTGA. The CDR3 consists of 16 residues. V lost 4 bases and J 0 bases, leaving 12 bases between the germline ends. CDR3 sequence (DNA): TGTGCCAGCAGCTCGACCGGGACAACGAACACCGGGGAGCTGTTTTTT. This sequence encodes CASSSTGTTNTGELFF.

This clonotype came up many times. This rearrangement joins TRBV20-1 to TRBJ2-7, with 7 positions matching TRBD2. Germline CDR1 reads DFQATT; CDR2 reads SNEGSKA (reference sequence). V dropped 4 bases and J dropped 2; count of bases not matched to a gene: 5. This CDR3 comprises 13 residues. The CDR3 DNA is TGCAGTGCTATGACTAGCCAAACCTACGAGCAGTACTTC. Encoded protein: CSAMTSQTYEQYF.

In its sample, this clonotype was seen many times. The chain uses TRBV28 and TRBJ2-5; D is possibly TRBD1 (6 bases). Germline V gene sequence: CDR1 MDHEN, CDR2 SYDVKM. This CDR3 has 13 amino acids. With 4 bases removed from V and 9 bases from J, the gap between germline ends came to 15 bases. CDR3 loop: CASSSGQLLAQYF. In nucleotides, the CDR3 is TGTGCCAGCAGTTCCGGACAGTTGCTGGCCCAGTACTTC.

This clonotype has ten or more counts. The rearrangement joins TRBV11-3 to TRBJ1-4, with D tentatively TRBD1 (6 bases). The CDR3 is 14 residues long. Trimming pared 1 base from V and 8 bases from J, leaving 11 bases between. Germline CDR1 and CDR2: SGHNT and YENEEA. CDR3 sequence: CASSLGGLGEKLFF. The CDR3 DNA follows: TGTGCCAGCAGCTTAGGGGGGCTTGGAGAAAAACTGTTTTTT.

This clonotype was recorded many times. The chain recombines TRBV3-1 with TRBJ2-1, with 9 bases lining up with TRBD2. V shed 3 bases, J shed 7 bases, and the junction held 10 bases outside the gene matches. The CDR3 has 16 residues. Germline V CDR1 and CDR2: LGHDT, YNNKEL (reference sequence). CDR3 sequence reads: CASSQRRLAGFNEQFF. The CDR3 DNA follows: TGTGCCAGCAGCCAGAGAAGGCTAGCGGGGTTTAATGAGCAGTTCTTC.

This clonotype was recorded many times. The chain recombines TRBV11-3 with TRBJ1-1; TRBD1 matches at 8 bases. After removal of 5 bases from V and 2 bases from J, the junction contained 13 bases not matched to a gene. Per germline, CDR1 SGHNT and CDR2 YENEEA. The CDR3 covers 17 residues. The CDR3 DNA reads as TGTGCCAGCAGCCCCCCGGACAGGGACGTTGAAAACACTGAAGCTTTCTTT. It codes for CASSPPDRDVENTEAFF. Drawing the rest from reference TRBV11-3 and TRBJ1-1, the complete variable domain is EAGVVQSPRYKIIEKKQPVAFWCNPISGHNTLYWYLQNLGQGPELLIRYENEEAVDDSQLPKDRFSAERLKGVDSTLKIQPAELGDSAVYLCASSPPDRDVENTEAFFGQGTRLTVV.

Regarding this clonotype: This may arise from a read error, as a much more abundant clone is one base away. This chain links TRBV27 with TRBJ2-1; possibly TRBD1 or TRBD2 for D (5 bases each). The CDR3 is 15 residues long. Germline CDR1 MNHEY, CDR2 SMNVEV (reference sequence). V lost 1 base, J lost 0 bases, and 7 bases lay in between. DNA for the CDR3: TGTGCCAGCAGTTTATGGGACGTCTCCTACAATGAGCAGTTCTTC. Translating it yields CASSLWDVSYNEQFF.

This clonotype has at least ten counts. This chain joins TRBV10-3 and TRBJ2-7; possible D gene TRBD1, 6 bases. The germline V and J ends were trimmed by 6 bases and 2 bases, with 14 bases remaining between them. From germline, CDR1 is ENHRY and CDR2 SYGVKD. This CDR3 spans 14 amino acids. The DNA of the CDR3 is TGTGCCATCAGGAACCAGACAGGTGCCTACGAGCAGTACTTC. Protein product: CAIRNQTGAYEQYF.

At least ten counts were recorded for this clonotype. CDR3 in amino acids: CASTVILAGGTGELFF. The CDR3 DNA sequence: TGTGCCAGTACTGTCATTCTAGCGGGAGGGACCGGGGAGCTGTTTTTT. The rearrangement joins TRBV19 to TRBJ2-2, with 12 positions matching TRBD2. The J segment lost 5 bases and the V segment lost 7 bases, leaving 8 bases of the junction unmatched. The germline V gene has CDR1 LNHDA and CDR2 SQIVND (reference sequence). CDR3 size: 16 residues.

The gene calls are TRBV14 and TRBJ2-6; 8 nucleotides match TRBD1. Looked up from germline, CDR1 is SGHDN and CDR2 is FVKESK. The CDR3 covers 14 residues. Trimming took 4 bases from V and 9 from J; bases not matched to a gene: 5. CDR3 nucleotides: TGTGCCAGCAGCCGAACAGGGGGAGTCAACGTCCTGACTTTC. Translating gives CASSRTGGVNVLTF.

The chain employs TRBV14 and TRBJ2-7, with D hard to call. Trimming pared 4 bases from V and 7 bases from J, leaving 14 bases between. This CDR3 is 13 amino acids long. CDR1 and CDR2 (germline): SGHDN, FVKESK. The CDR3 spells CASSLVASSEQYF. CDR3 bases: TGTGCCAGCAGCCTCGTTGCCTCCTCGGAGCAGTACTTC.

This clonotype has more than one count but fewer than ten. The V call is TRBV10-3, the J call TRBJ2-1; the match to TRBD2 covers 11 bases. The CDR3 loop spans 14 amino acids. Germline lookup yields CDR1 ENHRY and CDR2 SYGVKD. Trimming took 7 bases from V and 4 from J; bases not matched to a gene: 3. The CDR3 nucleotides are TGTGCCATCACCGGGACTAGCGGTTACAATGAGCAGTTCTTC. Translation: CAITGTSGYNEQFF.

This chain uses TRBV4-1 with TRBJ2-7; D tentatively reads TRBD1 or TRBD2 (5 bases each). This CDR3 is built from 15 residues. Germline-derived CDR1 and CDR2 are MGHRA and YSYEKL. V was shortened by 4 bases and J by 1 base, with 14 bases between the two germline ends. CDR3 region: CASSLKTGQSYEQYF. The CDR3 nucleotides read TGCGCCAGCAGCCTAAAGACGGGGCAGTCCTACGAGCAGTACTTC.

This clonotype was seen more than once but under ten times. This chain uses TRBV10-3 with TRBJ2-2; 11 nucleotides agree with TRBD2. The J segment lost 5 bases and the V segment lost 7 bases, leaving 21 bases of the junction unmatched. CDR3 length equals 20 residues. Looked up from germline, CDR1 is ENHRY and CDR2 is SYGVKD. This CDR3 reads CAITSSGRPPTSDLTGELFF. In nucleotides, the CDR3 is TGTGCCATCACCTCTAGCGGGAGGCCCCCCACCTCAGACCTTACCGGGGAGCTGTTTTTT.

Only a few counts were recorded for this clonotype. The chain is built from TRBV20-1 and TRBJ1-2; maybe TRBD1 (5 bases). This CDR3 comprises 12 residues. The V gene lost 6 bases and the J gene lost 6 bases, with 14 bases spanning the gap. From germline, CDR1 is DFQATT and CDR2 SNEGSKA (reference sequence). CDR3 protein: CSAYTGVDGYTF. CDR3 bases: TGCAGTGCGTACACAGGAGTAGATGGCTACACCTTC.

This clonotype was recorded a few times. This chain joins TRBV11-2 and TRBJ2-7; D is perhaps TRBD1 (5 bases). Per germline, CDR1 SGHAT and CDR2 FQNNGV. The CDR3 totals 15 residues. Trimming stripped 6 bases from V and 3 bases from J, with 18 bases between. The CDR3 DNA is TGTGCCAGCAGAACTATGAAGAACGGACACTACGAGCAGTACTTC. This encodes CASRTMKNGHYEQYF.

This clonotype came up a few times. V is TRBV10-1 and J is TRBJ2-1; 9 nucleotides match TRBD2. V lost 6 bases and J lost 8; bases outside the gene matches: 8. This CDR3 is 14 amino acids long. Germline CDR1 WNHNN, CDR2 SYGVQD (reference sequence). CDR3 loop: CASRAGGVSDEQFF. Here the CDR3 DNA reads TGCGCCAGCAGGGCGGGAGGGGTATCTGATGAGCAGTTCTTC.